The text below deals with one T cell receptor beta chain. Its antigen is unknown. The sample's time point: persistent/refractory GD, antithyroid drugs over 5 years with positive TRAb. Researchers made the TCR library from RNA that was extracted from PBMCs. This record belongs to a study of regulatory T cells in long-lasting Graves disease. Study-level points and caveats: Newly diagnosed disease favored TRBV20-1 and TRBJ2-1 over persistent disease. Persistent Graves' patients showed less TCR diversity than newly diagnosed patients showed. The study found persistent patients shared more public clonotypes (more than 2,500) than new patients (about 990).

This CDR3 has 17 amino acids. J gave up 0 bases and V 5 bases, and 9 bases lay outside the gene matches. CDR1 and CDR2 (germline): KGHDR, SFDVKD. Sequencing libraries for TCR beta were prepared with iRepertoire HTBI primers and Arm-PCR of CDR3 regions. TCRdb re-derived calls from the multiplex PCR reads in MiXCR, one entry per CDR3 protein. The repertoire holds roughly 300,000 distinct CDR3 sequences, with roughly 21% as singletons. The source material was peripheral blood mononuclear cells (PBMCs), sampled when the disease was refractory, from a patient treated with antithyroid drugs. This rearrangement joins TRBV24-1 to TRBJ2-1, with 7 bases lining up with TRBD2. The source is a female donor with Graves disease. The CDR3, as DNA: TGTGCCACCAGTGCTTTTGGGGGGAGGGGCTCCTACAATGAGCAGTTCTTC. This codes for CATSAFGGRGSYNEQFF.